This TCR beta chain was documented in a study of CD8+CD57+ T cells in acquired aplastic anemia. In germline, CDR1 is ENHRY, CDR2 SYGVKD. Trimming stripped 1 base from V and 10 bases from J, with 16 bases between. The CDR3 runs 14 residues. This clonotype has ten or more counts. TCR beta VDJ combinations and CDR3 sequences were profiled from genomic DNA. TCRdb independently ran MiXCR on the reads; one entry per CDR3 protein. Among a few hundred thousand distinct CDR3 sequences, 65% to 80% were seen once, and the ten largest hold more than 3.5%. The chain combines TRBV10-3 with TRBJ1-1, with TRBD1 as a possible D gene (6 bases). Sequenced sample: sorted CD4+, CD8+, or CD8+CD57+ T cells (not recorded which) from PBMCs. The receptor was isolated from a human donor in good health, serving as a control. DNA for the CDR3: TGTGCCATCAGTGAGTTCGAGACAGGCTCCCCAGCTTTCTTT. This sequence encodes CAISEFETGSPAFF.